Shown below are 3 T cell receptor beta chains from a single sample sequenced in a study of vaccination and CD4 T cells after COVID-19. MiXCR was run by TCRdb on the PCR reads, yielding one entry per CDR3 protein. In the table there are about 33,000 distinct CDR3 sequences, 35% to 40% of which are singletons. Documented time point: late sampling 161 to 241 days after vaccination in a few convalescent patients. The source was CD4+ T cells from blood, collected about 7 months after SARS-CoV-2 vaccination. The source of these receptors is a human donor who had recovered from COVID-19.

The chain has TRBV20-1 and TRBJ2-1, with D possibly being TRBD2 (6 bases). The V gene lost 5 bases and the J gene lost 5 bases, with 13 bases spanning the gap. Germline assignment: CDR1 DFQATT and CDR2 SNEGSKA (reference sequence). There are 13 residues in the CDR3. CDR3 in DNA: TGCAGTGCTTTGCGGGACCTAAACAATGAGCAGTTCTTC. Protein: CSALRDLNNEQFF.

The V and J genes are TRBV27 and TRBJ2-7, with 7 bases matching TRBD1. Germline trimming cut 3 bases from V and 2 bases from J; bases unmatched to any gene: 1. Germline CDR1 and CDR2: MNHEY and SMNVEV (reference sequence). CDR3 length equals 13 residues. The DNA of the CDR3 is TGTGCCAGCAGTTTTCAGGGGGCCTACGAGCAGTACTTC. It codes for CASSFQGAYEQYF.

The CDR3 here is CSAREGGGSYNEQFF. Written as DNA, the CDR3 is TGCAGTGCTAGAGAAGGAGGGGGCTCCTACAATGAGCAGTTCTTC. The V and J genes are TRBV20-1 and TRBJ2-1; D tentatively fits TRBD1 or TRBD2 (6 bases each). The germline CDR1 and CDR2 sequences are DFQATT and SNEGSKA (reference sequence). This CDR3 comprises 15 residues. V lost 0 bases and J 0 bases, leaving 9 bases between the germline ends.